The 12 T cell receptor beta chains reported below all come from one sample, sequenced in a study of blood T cells in healthy people across ages. The use of a sample-barcoded 5' primer and a J-beta primer mix characterized a second PCR of about 7 to 12 cycles. TCRdb passed the 5' RACE reads through MiXCR, listing each CDR3 protein once. The table includes 1.4 million or so distinct CDR3 sequences, less than 45% detected once. Specimen: blood. Every receptor here comes from a woman in her late teens or twenties in good health.

The chain carries TRBV28 and TRBJ1-2; D may be TRBD1 (6 bases). The V gene's germline CDR1 is MDHEN and CDR2 SYDVKM. The CDR3 contains 16 residues. Trimming took off 5 bases at V and 4 bases at J, with 20 bases between the two ends. The CDR3 loop reads CASSLYTPGASYGYTF. For the CDR3, the DNA is TGTGCCAGCAGTCTCTATACTCCAGGGGCCTCCTATGGCTACACCTTC.

The rearrangement joins TRBV27 to TRBJ1-2; D is perhaps TRBD1 (6 bases). Trimming shortened V by 3 bases and J by 1 base, and 12 bases separated the two germline ends. The CDR3 extends over 15 amino acids. Germline values: CDR1 MNHEY, CDR2 SMNVEV (reference sequence). In DNA form, the CDR3 reads TGTGCCAGCAGTTTCTTGGGGGCAATTAACTATGGCTACACCTTC. Translated, it gives CASSFLGAINYGYTF.

This clonotype was detected a few times. The chain links TRBV5-1 to TRBJ1-1; D unresolved. Germline assignment: CDR1 SGHRS and CDR2 YFSETQ. With 4 bases removed from V and 4 bases from J, the gap between germline ends came to 8 bases. This CDR3 has 12 amino acids. CDR3 region: CASSGYSTEAFF. The DNA for the CDR3 is TGCGCCAGCAGCGGCTACAGCACTGAAGCTTTCTTT.

This clonotype was detected once. This chain connects TRBV30 to TRBJ2-7, with D tentatively TRBD1 (6 bases). Deletions cut 2 bases from V and 3 bases from J, with 11 bases between. Germline-derived CDR1 and CDR2 are GTSNPN and SVGIG (reference sequence). The CDR3 consists of 13 residues. The CDR3 DNA reads TGTGCCTGGAGTCTGGGGGCATACTACGAGCAGTACTTC. This gives the protein CAWSLGAYYEQYF.

The sample holds a few counts of this clonotype. V is TRBV20-1 and J is TRBJ2-3; TRBD2 matches at 10 bases. The CDR3 has 15 amino acids. J lost 5 bases, V lost 0 bases, and 5 bases had no gene match. Germline CDR1 reads DFQATT; CDR2 reads SNEGSKA (reference sequence). The CDR3 protein is CSARDLSGRRDTQYF. The CDR3, as DNA: TGCAGTGCTAGAGATCTTAGCGGGAGGCGAGATACGCAGTATTTT.

The V and J genes are TRBV10-3 and TRBJ1-4; possibly TRBD1 for D (6 bases). There are 14 residues in the CDR3. Trimming pared 6 bases from V and 8 bases from J, leaving 16 bases between. CDR1 is ENHRY and CDR2 is SYGVKD in the germline V gene. CDR3 in amino acids: CAIRPDRAGEKLFF. The CDR3 region has the DNA TGTGCCATCAGGCCGGACAGAGCAGGCGAAAAACTGTTTTTT.

The J gene is TRBJ2-1, the V gene TRBV21-1; the table names TRBD1, a call not compared with the DNA. TRBV21-1 corresponds to a pseudogene. The CDR3 runs 15 residues. The CDR3 is CASTRRDRTYNEQFF. For the CDR3, the DNA is TGTGCCAGCACCAGACGGGACAGAACCTACAATGAGCAGTTCTTC.

The chain links TRBV4-1 to TRBJ1-5, with a weak D call TRBD1 (6 bases). The V gene lost 3 bases and the J gene lost 3 bases, with 15 bases spanning the gap. The germline V gene encodes CDR1 MGHRA and CDR2 YSYEKL. This CDR3 has 16 residues. CDR3 sequence reads: CASSQGAAVVNQPQHF. The DNA of the CDR3 is TGCGCCAGCAGCCAGGGGGCAGCTGTAGTCAATCAGCCCCAGCATTTT.

This clonotype was seen many times. CDR3 nucleotides: TGTGCCAGCAGCCCCTTAGGGGGTCAGCCCCAGCATTTT. This translates into CASSPLGGQPQHF. The rearrangement links TRBV12-3 or TRBV12-4 to TRBJ1-5, with D possibly matching TRBD1 (6 bases). This CDR3 is 13 amino acids long. V was clipped by 6 bases and J by 6 bases, with 12 bases between them.

Of note for this clonotype: One junction end disagrees with the germline gene, perhaps due to a read error. V gene TRBV20-1 combines with J gene TRBJ1-4, with D perhaps matching TRBD1 (5 bases). Germline V gene sequence: CDR1 DFQATT, CDR2 SNEGSKA (reference sequence). The CDR3 extends over 14 amino acids. The CDR3 region has the DNA TGCGGTGCTATGTCCGGGGGGTCGGGTGAAAAACTGTTTTTT. It encodes CGAMSGGSGEKLFF.

The chain uses TRBV25-1 and TRBJ1-1, with 7 bases aligning to TRBD1. Germline CDR1 MGHDK, CDR2 SYGVNS. The V segment lost 7 bases and the J segment 3 bases; nucleotides outside the gene matches: 2. The CDR3 is 12 residues long. CDR3 in DNA: TGTGCCAGCACCCAGGGGGACACTGAAGCTTTCTTT. Translated: CASTQGDTEAFF.

This clonotype was detected only once. The chain couples TRBV29-1 to TRBJ2-7, with 9 bases matching TRBD2. There are 13 residues in the CDR3. Germline values: CDR1 SQVTM, CDR2 ANQGSEA. V shed 7 bases and J 3 bases; nucleotides not matched to a gene: 7. DNA of the CDR3: TGCAGCGCAGGACGAGCGGGGGGCTACGAGCAGTACTTC. Its protein product is CSAGRAGGYEQYF.